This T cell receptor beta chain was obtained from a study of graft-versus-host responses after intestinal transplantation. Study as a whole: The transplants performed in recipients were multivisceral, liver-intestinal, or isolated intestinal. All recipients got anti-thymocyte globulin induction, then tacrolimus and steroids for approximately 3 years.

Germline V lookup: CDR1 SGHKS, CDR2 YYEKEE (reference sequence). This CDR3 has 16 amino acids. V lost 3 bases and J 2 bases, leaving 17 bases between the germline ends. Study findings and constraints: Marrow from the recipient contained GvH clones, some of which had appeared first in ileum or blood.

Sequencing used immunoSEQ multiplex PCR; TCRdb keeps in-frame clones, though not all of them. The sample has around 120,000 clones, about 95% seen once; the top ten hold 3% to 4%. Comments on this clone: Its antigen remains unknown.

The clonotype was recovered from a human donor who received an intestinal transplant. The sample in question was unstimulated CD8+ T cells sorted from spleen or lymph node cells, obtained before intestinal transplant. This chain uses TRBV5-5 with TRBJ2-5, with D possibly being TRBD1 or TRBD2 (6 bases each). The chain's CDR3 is CASSYFRGLPQETQYF. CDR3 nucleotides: TGTGCCAGCAGCTACTTTCGGGGGCTACCACAAGAGACCCAGTACTTC.